Described below is a single T cell receptor (beta chain) sequence and its context. The data were obtained in a study of read filtering for tumor transcriptome and immune sequencing. The wider study: Patients were 17 male and some 13 female, mean age roughly 68 years, range roughly 47 to 80.

CDR3 size: 14 residues. CDR1 and CDR2 from the germline V gene are LGHDT and YNNKEL (reference sequence). Trimming stripped 6 bases from V and 0 bases from J, with 12 bases between. Molecular barcoded adaptors covering alpha/delta and beta/gamma chains were used on approximately 440 ng RNA. TCRdb recomputed calls from the reads with MiXCR, one row per CDR3 protein. This sample has 120,000 or so distinct CDR3 sequences, with approximately 13% found just once. The chain couples TRBV3-1 to TRBJ2-7; no reliable D call. The sample consisted of a population of CD138-negative cells sorted from bone marrow. The receptor was isolated from a donor aged 40 or older with multiple myeloma. CDR3 protein: CASSRGPSSYEQYF. CDR3 coding DNA: TGTGCCAGCAGTCGCGGACCGTCCTCCTACGAGCAGTACTTC.